This TCR beta chain was retrieved from a study of blood T cell repertoires in COVID-19. Study at large: Samples representing acute and convalescent COVID-19 were sourced from the United States, Italy and Spain.

Losses at the gene ends were 2 bases for V and 0 bases for J; bases not matched to a gene: 5. This CDR3 is 16 amino acids long. Germline V lookup: CDR1 SGDLS, CDR2 YYNGEE. How the authors handled the data: Estimation of nucleated cell counts was performed using reference gene primer amplification. The table came from immunoSEQ multiplex PCR; TCRdb's copy has only in-frame clones and leaves some out. V and J calls and clone size are given by that table; D and trimming were obtained from the DNA. The sample holds more than 300,000 clones, around 83% seen once. The chain employs TRBV9 and TRBJ1-1; TRBD1 matches 9 bases. Source material: peripheral blood. This TCR was sampled from a woman aged 45-65 years with acute or convalescent COVID-19. The CDR3 DNA reads as TGTGCCAGCAGCGTTGGACAGGGGCACCTGAACACTGAAGCTTTCTTT. It yields the protein CASSVGQGHLNTEAFF.